The 8 T cell receptor beta chains listed next were all sequenced from one sample in a study of vaccination and CD4 T cells after COVID-19. Regarding treatment: roughly 10-day PBMC culture with coronavirus spike peptide pools or control peptides (ViraFEST assay). An Oncomine TCR Beta short-read assay was used to sequence the DNA from cultured CD4+ T cells. Each CDR3 protein gets one entry after TCRdb re-called the PCR reads with MiXCR. The table has roughly 14,000 distinct CDR3 sequences, 40% to 65% seen once. The antigens for these receptors are not known. Source: CD4+ T cells from blood, cultured in vitro, taken before SARS-CoV-2 vaccination. All receptors derive from a human donor who had recovered from COVID-19.

The chain is built from TRBV20-1 and TRBJ1-1, with D possibly TRBD1 on 5 matching bases. The V end was cut by 3 bases, the J end by 0 bases, with 20 bases between. This CDR3 is 17 amino acids long. The V gene's germline CDR1 is DFQATT and CDR2 SNEGSKA (reference sequence). The CDR3 bases are TGCAGTGCTAGGAAATATGGGGCAGGGTTAATGAACACTGAAGCTTTCTTT. It codes for CSARKYGAGLMNTEAFF.

This clonotype came up a few times. V gene TRBV11-2 combines with J gene TRBJ2-7, with D perhaps TRBD1 (5 bases). V shed 1 base and J shed 3 bases, with 13 bases lying between them. The CDR3 is made up of 15 amino acids. The germline V gene encodes CDR1 SGHAT and CDR2 FQNNGV. CDR3 region: CASSLVVGRDYEQYF. The CDR3 nucleotides are TGTGCCAGCAGCTTAGTGGTGGGCAGGGACTACGAGCAGTACTTC.

This clonotype was found a few times. The J gene is TRBJ1-1, the V gene TRBV7-3; possible D gene TRBD1, 5 bases. The V gene lost 5 bases and the J gene lost 4 bases, with 20 bases spanning the gap. The CDR3 is 16 residues long. Per the germline V gene, CDR1 is SGHTA and CDR2 is FQGTGA. This CDR3 is CASSPGPSPHGTEAFF. CDR3 coding DNA: TGTGCCAGCAGCCCGGGACCTAGCCCCCATGGCACTGAAGCTTTCTTT.

This clonotype came up a few times. The chain couples TRBV10-3 to TRBJ1-5; TRBD1 matches at 9 bases. From germline, CDR1 is ENHRY and CDR2 SYGVKD. V was clipped by 9 bases and J by 7 bases; unmatched bases: 4. There are 12 residues in the CDR3. The chain's CDR3 is CAIKDRGQPQHF. In DNA form, the CDR3 reads TGTGCCATTAAGGACAGGGGACAGCCCCAGCATTTT.

V gene TRBV19 combines with J gene TRBJ1-6; D not certain. Trimming took off 5 bases at V and 7 bases at J, with 12 bases between the two ends. Germline lookup yields CDR1 LNHDA and CDR2 SQIVND (reference sequence). This CDR3 region has 14 residues. CDR3 nucleotides: TGTGCCAGTAGTGGACGGTTCGAGAATTCACCCCTCCACTTT. Translation: CASSGRFENSPLHF. The full variable domain, in which reference TRBV19 and TRBJ1-6 provide the parts outside the CDR3, is DGGITQSPKYLFRKEGQNVTLSCEQNLNHDAMYWYRQDPGQGLRLIYYSQIVNDFQKGDIAEGYSVSREKKESFPLTVTSAQKNPTAFYLCASSGRFENSPLHFGNGTRLTVT.

The gene calls are TRBV7-2 and TRBJ1-3; D possibly corresponds to TRBD1 (6 bases). Trimming removed 5 bases at V and 2 bases at J, with 16 bases between. The CDR3 has 16 amino acids. Germline CDR1 SGHTA, CDR2 FQGNSA. CDR3 sequence reads: CASSAVGAGAGNTIYF. As DNA, the CDR3 is TGTGCCAGCAGCGCTGTCGGGGCAGGGGCTGGAAACACCATATATTTT.

This clonotype has only a few counts. The chain recombines TRBV19 with TRBJ2-7; 11 nucleotides line up with TRBD2. The germline V gene encodes CDR1 LNHDA and CDR2 SQIVND (reference sequence). Trimming took 4 bases from V and 2 from J; bases not matched to a gene: 4. This CDR3 region has 15 residues. CDR3 DNA: TGTGCCAGTAGTACCCGACTAGCGGGACCCTACGAGCAGTACTTC. This translates into CASSTRLAGPYEQYF.

V and J are TRBV6-1 and TRBJ2-3, with unresolved D. This CDR3 comprises 12 residues. Germline loops: CDR1 MNHNS, CDR2 SASEGT. Between the trimmed V and J ends, which lost 6 bases and 6 bases, there was a span of 10 bases. The CDR3 loop is CASSPLGDTQYF. The CDR3 DNA sequence: TGTGCCAGCAGCCCTCTGGGGGATACGCAGTATTTT.